The 10 T cell receptor beta chains in this list originate from one sample, sequenced in a study of Graves' ophthalmopathy and Graves' hyperthyroidism. RNA transcripts provided the template for amplifying TCR beta CDR3 regions. Scientists carried out first-round RT-PCR using HTBI primers and then a second-round multiplex PCR. MiXCR, run by TCRdb on the multiplex PCR reads, gives a single entry per CDR3 protein. The sample holds over a million distinct CDR3 sequences, around a third seen once. The specimen was peripheral blood or thyroid tissue (not recorded which). Every receptor here comes from an adult man with Graves' hyperthyroidism.

This clonotype appeared a few times. This chain joins TRBV25-1 and TRBJ2-2; D assignment may be TRBD1 or TRBD2 (5 bases each). The germline V and J ends were trimmed by 1 base and 6 bases, with 15 bases remaining between them. CDR1 is MGHDK, CDR2 SYGVNS, per germline. This CDR3 has 16 residues. In DNA, the CDR3 is TGTGCCAGCAGTGAATTCGGGACCAGGACATCCGGGGAGCTGTTTTTT. It specifies CASSEFGTRTSGELFF.

V usage is TRBV29-1 and J usage is TRBJ2-3, with D maybe TRBD2 (6 bases). The V end was cut by 2 bases, the J end by 4 bases, with 19 bases between. This CDR3 has 16 residues. Germline assignment: CDR1 SQVTM and CDR2 ANQGSEA. The CDR3 sequence: CSVEFLNGSRADTQYF. CDR3 sequence (DNA): TGCAGCGTTGAATTTTTGAACGGGAGTAGGGCAGATACGCAGTATTTT.

This clonotype appeared once. The chain is built from TRBV15 and TRBJ2-7; D unclear. The ends were cut back, 6 bases at V and 4 bases at J, with 16 bases in the middle. CDR1 LNHNV and CDR2 YYDKDF come from the germline V gene (reference sequence). The CDR3 totals 14 residues. The CDR3 DNA reads as TGTGCCACCAGTCCTAGGGCCTCCCATTACGAGCAGTACTTC. It encodes CATSPRASHYEQYF.

This clonotype has ten or more counts. The V gene is TRBV9, the J gene TRBJ2-2; maybe TRBD2 (5 bases). CDR1 and CDR2 (germline): SGDLS, YYNGEE. The CDR3 length is 15 residues. The V and J ends lost 0 bases and 1 base respectively, with 7 bases between them. The DNA for the CDR3 is TGTGCCAGCAGCGTAGGGGGAGTGAACACCGGGGAGCTGTTTTTT. Its translation is CASSVGGVNTGELFF. Full variable domain (missing parts from reference TRBV9 and TRBJ2-2): DSGVTQTPKHLITATGQRVTLRCSPRSGDLSVYWYQQSLDQGLQFLIQYYNGEERAKGNILERFSAQQFPDLHSELNLSSLELGDSALYFCASSVGGVNTGELFFGEGSRLTVL.

J is TRBJ2-1 and V is TRBV5-1, with D perhaps assigned TRBD1 or TRBD2 (6 bases each). The V gene's germline CDR1 is SGHRS and CDR2 YFSETQ. V lost 1 base and J lost 9, with 11 bases in between. This CDR3 is built from 13 residues. DNA of the CDR3: TGCGCCAGCAGCTTGCTCGGGGGCCTTGAGCAGTTCTTC. Amino acid sequence: CASSLLGGLEQFF. The whole variable domain, remainder taken from reference TRBV5-1 and TRBJ2-1, is KAGVTQTPRYLIKTRGQQVTLSCSPISGHRSVSWYQQTPGQGLQFLFEYFSETQRNKGNFPGRFSGRQFSNSRSEMNVSTLELGDSALYLCASSLLGGLEQFFGPGTRLTVL.

The chain uses TRBV29-1 and TRBJ1-4; no definite D call. Trimming took off 7 bases at V and 7 bases at J, with 22 bases between the two ends. This CDR3 comprises 15 residues. The germline V gene has CDR1 SQVTM and CDR2 ANQGSEA. CDR3 DNA sequence: TGCAGCGCCGTTGGAAATATTGAGTTTGGTGAAAAACTGTTTTTT. Protein: CSAVGNIEFGEKLFF. Full variable domain (outside the CDR3, taken from reference TRBV29-1 and TRBJ1-4): SAVISQKPSRDICQRGTSLTIQCQVDSQVTMMFWYRQQPGQSLTLIATANQGSEATYESGFVIDKFPISRPNLTFSTLTVSNMSPEDSSIYLCSAVGNIEFGEKLFFGSGTQLSVL.

V gene TRBV5-1 combines with J gene TRBJ2-7; weak D call: TRBD2 (6 bases). The germline V and J ends were trimmed by 4 bases and 9 bases, with 29 bases remaining between them. This CDR3 has 17 residues. The germline gives CDR1 SGHRS, CDR2 YFSETQ. Written as DNA, the CDR3 is TGCGCCAGCAGCCCCGGGGGTTTGGACCCACGGGCAGATACGCAGTACTTC. This translates into CASSPGGLDPRADTQYF. The whole variable domain, filled in from reference TRBV5-1 and TRBJ2-7, reads KAGVTQTPRYLIKTRGQQVTLSCSPISGHRSVSWYQQTPGQGLQFLFEYFSETQRNKGNFPGRFSGRQFSNSRSEMNVSTLELGDSALYLCASSPGGLDPRADTQYFGPGTRLTVT.

This clonotype showed up many times. The J gene is TRBJ1-4, the V gene TRBV2; the D is unclear. The germline gives CDR1 SNHLY, CDR2 FYNNEI. The CDR3 is made up of 13 amino acids. V lost 2 bases, J lost 7 bases, and 8 bases lay in between. CDR3 bases: TGTGCCAGCAGTGAACTCCGGGGTGAAAAACTGTTTTTT. This encodes CASSELRGEKLFF.

This clonotype appeared a few times. The genes are TRBV4-3 and TRBJ1-6; no definite D call. V was shortened by 0 bases and J by 4 bases, with 13 bases between the two germline ends. CDR1 and CDR2 (germline): LGHNA, YSLEER. The length of the CDR3 is 17 residues. The CDR3, as DNA: TGCGCCAGCAGCCAAGATCACCGGGCCACATATAATTCACCCCTCCACTTT. It translates to CASSQDHRATYNSPLHF.

The chain has TRBV20-1 and TRBJ2-7; D is ambiguous. The CDR3 is 15 residues long. Between the trimmed V and J ends, which lost 2 bases and 3 bases, there was a span of 17 bases. CDR1 is DFQATT and CDR2 is SNEGSKA in the germline V gene (reference sequence). In DNA, the CDR3 is TGCAGTGCTAGAAGTTCACGGCTACTTCTCTACGAGCAGTACTTC. Protein: CSARSSRLLLYEQYF.